Sequencing of this T cell receptor (beta chain) was carried out in a study of blood T cell repertoires in COVID-19 (dated by TCRdb to the early 2020s). Study-wide context: Samples covering the acute and convalescent phases of COVID-19 were provided by collaborators in the United States, Italy and Spain. The prospective study material was composed of cDNA or gDNA derived from T cells, B-cell-depleted T cells, or PBMCs. Subjects who had been exposed to COVID-19, were actively infected with it, or had recovered from it provided the deeply sampled blood TCRbeta repertoires that made up the dataset. The repertoires were released in a freely available public database intended as a resource for research on the immune response to SARS-CoV-2. The samples were drawn from the first 160 participants of the ongoing ImmuneRACE study and from over a thousand subjects provided by 6 global collaborators. A de-identified subject ID, COVID-19 status, age in years and sex were almost always included in the sample metadata. Where available, HLA class I and class II types were obtained from metadata supplied by the sample provider rather than from assay-based typing. The paper's findings and limits, for the study overall: Clinical and demographic metadata were provided uncurated, with the amount varying by source and participant.

In the case of this clone: The target of this receptor is not known. Per-base qualities were not stored, and no clone one base away is much larger.

TCRbeta CDR3 regions were amplified from genomic DNA by means of the immunoSEQ Assay, a bias-controlled multiplex PCR. In the source study's methods: Within the assay, amplification of reference gene primers was used to estimate how many nucleated cells each sample contained. To quantify the absolute abundance of each unique TCRbeta CDR3 rearrangement, sequence reads were collapsed and filtered. For each sample, productive Simpson clonality was calculated by taking the square root of Simpson's diversity index across productive rearrangements. Here the immuneACCESS table is served through TCRdb, limited to in-frame sequences with V and J called. Missing clones are a known gap in these copies; in checked studies unresolved V genes cover under half, and the rest lacks a known reason. V and J calls and clone size are copied from that table; D and trimming were computed from the DNA. For this sample there are roughly 220,000 clones; less than 85% appear just once. Less than 6% of the sample is held by the ten biggest clonotypes.

Collaborating institutions collected whole blood in K2EDTA tubes following their own protocols. For TCRbeta analysis, collaborator samples were shipped as frozen whole blood, as isolated PBMCs, or as DNA extracted from either sample type. V was cut back by 1 base and J by 6 bases, leaving a gap of 20 bases between them. The germline V gene gives CDR1 as SGHVS and CDR2 as FNYEAQ. CDR3 length: 17 amino acids, cysteine to phenylalanine. Just CDR3 DNA is preserved here, 51 bases in frame from base 1. The sequence came from a woman in her 70s with acute or convalescent COVID-19. The source material was peripheral blood. The rearranged chain carries TRBV7-6 and TRBJ2-3, with a weak D call of TRBD2 (6 bases match). Here the CDR3 is given as CASSLGRELVLGDTQYF. The bases are TGTGCCAGCAGCTTAGGCCGGGAGCTGGTCCTGGGCGATACGCAGTATTTT.